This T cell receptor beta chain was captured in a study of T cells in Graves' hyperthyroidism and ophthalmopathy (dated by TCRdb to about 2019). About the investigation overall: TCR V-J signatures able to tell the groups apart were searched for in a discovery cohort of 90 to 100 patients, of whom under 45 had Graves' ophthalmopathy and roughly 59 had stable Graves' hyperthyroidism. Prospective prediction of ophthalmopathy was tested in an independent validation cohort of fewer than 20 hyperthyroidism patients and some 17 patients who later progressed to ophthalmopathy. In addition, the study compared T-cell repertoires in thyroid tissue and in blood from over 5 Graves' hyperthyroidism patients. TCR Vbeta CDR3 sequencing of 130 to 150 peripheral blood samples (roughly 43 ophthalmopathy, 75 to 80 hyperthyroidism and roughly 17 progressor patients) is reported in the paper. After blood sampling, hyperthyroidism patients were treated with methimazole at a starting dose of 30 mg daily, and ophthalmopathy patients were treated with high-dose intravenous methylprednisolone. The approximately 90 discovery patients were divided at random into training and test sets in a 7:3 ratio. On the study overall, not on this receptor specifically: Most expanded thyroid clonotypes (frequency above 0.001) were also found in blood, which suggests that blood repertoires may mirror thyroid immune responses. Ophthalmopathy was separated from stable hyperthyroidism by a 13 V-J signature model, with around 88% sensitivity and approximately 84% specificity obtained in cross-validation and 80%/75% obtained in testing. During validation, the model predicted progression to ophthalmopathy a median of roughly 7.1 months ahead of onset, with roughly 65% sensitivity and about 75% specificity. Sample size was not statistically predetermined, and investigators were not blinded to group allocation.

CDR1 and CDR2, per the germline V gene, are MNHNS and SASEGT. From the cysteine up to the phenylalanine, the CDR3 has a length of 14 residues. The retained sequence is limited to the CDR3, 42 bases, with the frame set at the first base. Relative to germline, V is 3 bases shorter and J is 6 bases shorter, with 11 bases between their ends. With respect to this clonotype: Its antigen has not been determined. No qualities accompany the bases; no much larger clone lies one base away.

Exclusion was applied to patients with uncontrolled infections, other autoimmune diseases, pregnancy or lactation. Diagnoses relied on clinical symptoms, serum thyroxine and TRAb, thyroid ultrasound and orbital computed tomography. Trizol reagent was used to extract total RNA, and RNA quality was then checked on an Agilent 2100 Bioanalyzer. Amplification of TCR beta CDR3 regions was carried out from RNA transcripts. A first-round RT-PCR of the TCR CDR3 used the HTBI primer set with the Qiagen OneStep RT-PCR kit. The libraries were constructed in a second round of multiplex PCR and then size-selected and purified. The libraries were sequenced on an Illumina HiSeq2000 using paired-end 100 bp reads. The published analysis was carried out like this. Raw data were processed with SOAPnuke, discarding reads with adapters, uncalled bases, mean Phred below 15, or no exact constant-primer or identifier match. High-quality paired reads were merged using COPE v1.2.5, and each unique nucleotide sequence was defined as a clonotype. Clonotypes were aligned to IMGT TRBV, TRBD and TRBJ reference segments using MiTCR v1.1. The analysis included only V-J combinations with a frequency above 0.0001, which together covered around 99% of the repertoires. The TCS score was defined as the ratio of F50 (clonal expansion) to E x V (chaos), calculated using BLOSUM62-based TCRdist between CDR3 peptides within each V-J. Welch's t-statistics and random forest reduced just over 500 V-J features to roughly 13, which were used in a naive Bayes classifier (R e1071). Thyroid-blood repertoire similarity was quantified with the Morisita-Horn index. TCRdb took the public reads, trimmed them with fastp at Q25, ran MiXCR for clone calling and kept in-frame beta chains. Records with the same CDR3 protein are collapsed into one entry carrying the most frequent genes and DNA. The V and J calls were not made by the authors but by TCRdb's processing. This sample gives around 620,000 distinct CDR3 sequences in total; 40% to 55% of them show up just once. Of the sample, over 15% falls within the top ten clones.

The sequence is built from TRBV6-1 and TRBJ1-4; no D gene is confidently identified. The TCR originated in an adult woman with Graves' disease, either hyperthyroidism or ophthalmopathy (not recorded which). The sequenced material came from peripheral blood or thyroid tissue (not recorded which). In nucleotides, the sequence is TGTGCCAGCAGTGAGGCTAGCGGGGATGAAAAACTGTTTTTT. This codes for CASSEASGDEKLFF.